Listed here are 8 T cell receptor beta chains from one sample, sequenced in a study of Ad26.COV2.S vaccination and SARS-CoV-2 variants. As for treatment: around 19 received Ad26.COV2.S at low or high dose, single or two shots; a few received placebo; per-sample allocation not given. Samples came from day 63 after the first vaccine or placebo injection. Some clones are missing from TCRdb's copy, which holds only in-frame ones; the method was immunoSEQ multiplex PCR. The top ten clones hold 2.5% to 3.5% of a sample with 350,000 to 450,000 clones, around 83% of them seen once. Here the sequenced sample was peripheral blood, taken in a trial of Ad26.COV2.S vaccine versus placebo. These receptor sequences come from a person aged 18 to 65 who received the Ad26.COV2.S COVID-19 vaccine or a placebo.

The chain couples TRBV6-6 to TRBJ2-7; D is uncertain. The CDR3 extends over 11 amino acids. V lost 8 bases to trimming and J lost 2 bases, with 7 bases between them. Germline CDR1 reads MNHNY; CDR2 reads SVGAGI (reference sequence). As DNA, the CDR3 is TGTGCCAGCGGCCCGACCTACGAGCAGTACTTC. The encoded protein is CASGPTYEQYF.

The genes are TRBV14 and TRBJ2-7; D unresolved. V was shortened by 6 bases and J by 3 bases, with 18 bases between the two germline ends. The CDR3 spans 15 residues. CDR1 is SGHDN and CDR2 is FVKESK in the germline V gene. This CDR3 is CASSLRTSRGYEQYF. The DNA of the CDR3 is TGTGCCAGCAGTCTACGGACCTCCCGAGGCTACGAGCAGTACTTC.

The V and J genes are TRBV4-3 and TRBJ2-5, with D perhaps matching TRBD2 (5 bases). Trimming removed 0 bases at V and 3 bases at J, with 5 bases between. The germline CDR1 and CDR2 sequences are LGHNA and YSLEER. The length of the CDR3 is 13 residues. The CDR3 is CASSQEREETQYF. The DNA for the CDR3 is TGCGCCAGCAGCCAAGAGAGGGAAGAGACCCAGTACTTC.

This sequence joins TRBV30 and TRBJ1-5, with unresolved D. The V gene lost 1 base and the J gene lost 0 bases, with 7 bases spanning the gap. There are 14 residues in the CDR3. CDR1 is GTSNPN, CDR2 SVGIG, per germline (reference sequence). The CDR3 loop is CAWSGQSSNQPQHF. The CDR3, as DNA: TGTGCCTGGAGTGGGCAGTCTAGCAATCAGCCCCAGCATTTT.

The chain employs TRBV6-2 or TRBV6-3 and TRBJ2-7; TRBD1 might be the D (6 bases). The germline V gene has CDR1 MNHEY and CDR2 SVGEGT. V lost 2 bases and J lost 3, with 11 bases in between. The CDR3 is 14 amino acids. The CDR3 is CASSYTDSHYEQYF. CDR3 DNA: TGTGCCAGCAGTTACACGGACAGCCACTACGAGCAGTACTTC.

This rearrangement joins TRBV27 to TRBJ2-2; D is ambiguous. V lost 4 bases, J lost 0 bases, and 12 bases lay in between. Germline V gene data show CDR1 as MNHEY and CDR2 as SMNVEV (reference sequence). There are 16 residues in the CDR3. The CDR3 here is CASSWGSRTNTGELFF. The CDR3 DNA reads TGTGCCAGCAGTTGGGGTTCGCGTACGAACACCGGGGAGCTGTTTTTT.

The chain joins TRBV24-1 to TRBJ2-7; D unclear. Trimming took off 9 bases at V and 7 bases at J, with 18 bases between the two ends. Germline V CDR1 and CDR2: KGHDR, SFDVKD. The CDR3 totals 13 residues. The CDR3 protein is CATRKGVTGEQYF. Here the CDR3 DNA reads TGTGCCACCCGGAAAGGCGTAACGGGTGAGCAGTACTTC.

The rearrangement uses TRBV23-1 and TRBJ1-1, with 8 bases fitting TRBD1. TRBV23-1 is assigned to the ORF class and has an uncertain function. Trimming at V came to 7 bases and at J to 4 bases, leaving 14 bases not matched to a gene. The CDR3 is 16 amino acids. In DNA, the CDR3 is TGCGCCAGCACCGAATACCCACGCAGGGGGCTCACTGAAGCTTTCTTT. Translation: CASTEYPRRGLTEAFF.